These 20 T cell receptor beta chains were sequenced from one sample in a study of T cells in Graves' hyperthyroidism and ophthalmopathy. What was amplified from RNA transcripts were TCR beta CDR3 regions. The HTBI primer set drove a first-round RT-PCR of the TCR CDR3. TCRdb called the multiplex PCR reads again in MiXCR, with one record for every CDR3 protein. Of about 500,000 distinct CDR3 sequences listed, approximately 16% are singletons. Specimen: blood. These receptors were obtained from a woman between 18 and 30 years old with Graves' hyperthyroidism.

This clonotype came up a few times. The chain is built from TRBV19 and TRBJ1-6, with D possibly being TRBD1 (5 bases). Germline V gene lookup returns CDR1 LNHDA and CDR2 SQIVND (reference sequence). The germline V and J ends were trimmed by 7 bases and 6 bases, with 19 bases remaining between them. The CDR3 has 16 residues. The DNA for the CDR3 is TGTGCCAGTACCGCTAACTCGGTGAGGGGTAATTCACCCCTCCACTTT. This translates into CASTANSVRGNSPLHF.

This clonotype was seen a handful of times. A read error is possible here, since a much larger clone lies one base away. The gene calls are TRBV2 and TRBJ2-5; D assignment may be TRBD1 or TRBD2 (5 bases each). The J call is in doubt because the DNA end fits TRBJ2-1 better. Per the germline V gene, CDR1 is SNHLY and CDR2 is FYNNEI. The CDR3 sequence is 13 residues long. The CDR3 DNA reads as TGTGCCAGCAGTGAAGCGGAAGGGGAGACCCAGTTCTTC. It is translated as CASSEAEGETQFF.

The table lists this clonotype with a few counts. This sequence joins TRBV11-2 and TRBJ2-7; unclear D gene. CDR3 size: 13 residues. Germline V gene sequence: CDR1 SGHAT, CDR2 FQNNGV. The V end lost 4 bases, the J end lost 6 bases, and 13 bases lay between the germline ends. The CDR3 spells CASSWVSRGEQYF. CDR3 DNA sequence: TGTGCCAGCAGCTGGGTCAGCCGAGGCGAGCAGTACTTC.

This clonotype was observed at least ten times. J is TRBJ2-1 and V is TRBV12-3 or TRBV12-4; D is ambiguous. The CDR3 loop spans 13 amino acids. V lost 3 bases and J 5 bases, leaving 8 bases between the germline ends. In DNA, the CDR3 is TGTGCCAGCAGTTTCTCTCCTGACAATGAGCAGTTCTTC. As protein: CASSFSPDNEQFF.

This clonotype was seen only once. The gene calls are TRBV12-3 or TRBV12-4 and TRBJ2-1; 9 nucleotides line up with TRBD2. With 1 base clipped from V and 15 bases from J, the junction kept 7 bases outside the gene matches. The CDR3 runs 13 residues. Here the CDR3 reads CASSLVGGRALFF. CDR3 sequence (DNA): TGTGCCAGCAGTTTAGTCGGCGGGAGGGCCCTGTTCTTC.

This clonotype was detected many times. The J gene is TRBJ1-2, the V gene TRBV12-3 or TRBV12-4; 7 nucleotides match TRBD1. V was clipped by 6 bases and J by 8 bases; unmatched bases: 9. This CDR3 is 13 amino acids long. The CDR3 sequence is CASSGGQAQGYTF. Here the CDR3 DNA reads TGTGCCAGCAGCGGAGGACAGGCTCAGGGCTACACCTTC.

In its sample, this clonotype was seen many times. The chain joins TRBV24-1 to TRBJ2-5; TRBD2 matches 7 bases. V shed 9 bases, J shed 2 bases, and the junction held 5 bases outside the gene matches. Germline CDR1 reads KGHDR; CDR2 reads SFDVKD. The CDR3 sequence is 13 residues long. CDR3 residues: CATGIGGQETQYF. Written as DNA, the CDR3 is TGTGCCACCGGTATCGGGGGGCAAGAGACCCAGTACTTC.

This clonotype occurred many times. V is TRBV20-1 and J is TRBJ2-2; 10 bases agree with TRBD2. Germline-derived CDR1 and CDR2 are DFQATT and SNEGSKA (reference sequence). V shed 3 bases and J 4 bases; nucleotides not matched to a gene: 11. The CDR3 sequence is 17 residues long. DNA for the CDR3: TGCAGTGCTAGCCCCCTAGCGGGAGTCTTTGGCACCGGGGAGCTGTTTTTT. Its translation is CSASPLAGVFGTGELFF.

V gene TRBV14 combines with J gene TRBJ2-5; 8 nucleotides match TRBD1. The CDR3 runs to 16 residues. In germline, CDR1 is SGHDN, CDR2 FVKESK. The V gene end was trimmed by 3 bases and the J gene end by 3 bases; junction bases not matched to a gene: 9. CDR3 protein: CASSQKTGVGEETQYF. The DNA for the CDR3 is TGTGCCAGCAGCCAGAAGACAGGGGTGGGTGAAGAGACCCAGTACTTC.

CDR3 sequence: CASNYGTHKAFF. For the CDR3, the DNA is TGTGCCAGCAACTACGGGACGCACAAAGCTTTCTTT. This sequence joins TRBV28 and TRBJ1-1; tentatively, D is TRBD1 (5 bases). Trimming removed 7 bases from V and 9 bases from J, with 15 bases in between. CDR1 is MDHEN and CDR2 is SYDVKM in the germline V gene. The CDR3 totals 12 residues. Looking up the rest from reference TRBV28 and TRBJ1-1 gives the full variable domain: DVKVTQSSRYLVKRTGEKVFLECVQDMDHENMFWYRQDPGLGLRLIYFSYDVKMKEKGDIPEGYSVSREKKERFSLILESASTNQTSMYLCASNYGTHKAFFGQGTRLTVV.

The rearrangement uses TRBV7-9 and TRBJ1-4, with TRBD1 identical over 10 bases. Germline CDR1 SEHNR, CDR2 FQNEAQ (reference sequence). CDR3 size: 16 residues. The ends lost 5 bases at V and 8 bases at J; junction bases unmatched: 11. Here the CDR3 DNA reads TGTGCCAGCAGCAACCGGGACAGGGGCGGTAAGGAAAAACTGTTTTTT. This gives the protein CASSNRDRGGKEKLFF.

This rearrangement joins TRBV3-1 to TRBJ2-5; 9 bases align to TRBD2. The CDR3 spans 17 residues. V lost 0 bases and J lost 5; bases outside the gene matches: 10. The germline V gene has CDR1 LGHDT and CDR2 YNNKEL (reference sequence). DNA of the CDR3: TGTGCCAGCAGCCAAGATAAGAGGGCGGGGGGGTACGAGACCCAGTACTTC. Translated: CASSQDKRAGGYETQYF.

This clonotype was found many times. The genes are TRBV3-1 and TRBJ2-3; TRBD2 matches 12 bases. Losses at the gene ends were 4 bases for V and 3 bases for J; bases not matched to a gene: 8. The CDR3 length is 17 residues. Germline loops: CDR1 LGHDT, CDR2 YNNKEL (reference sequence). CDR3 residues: CASSPLAGGPVTDTQYF. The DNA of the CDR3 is TGTGCCAGCAGCCCGCTAGCGGGGGGGCCAGTGACAGATACGCAGTATTTT.

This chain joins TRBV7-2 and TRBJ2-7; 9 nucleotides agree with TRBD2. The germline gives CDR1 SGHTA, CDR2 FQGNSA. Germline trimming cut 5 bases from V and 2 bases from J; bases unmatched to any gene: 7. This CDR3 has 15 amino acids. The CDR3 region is CASSAVAGETYEQYF. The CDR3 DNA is TGTGCCAGCAGCGCCGTAGCGGGGGAAACCTACGAGCAGTACTTC.

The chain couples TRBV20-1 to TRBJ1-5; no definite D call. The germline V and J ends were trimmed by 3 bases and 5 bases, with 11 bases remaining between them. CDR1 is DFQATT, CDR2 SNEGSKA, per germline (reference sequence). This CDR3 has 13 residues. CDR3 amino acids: CSASISLDQPQHF. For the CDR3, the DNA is TGCAGTGCTAGCATTTCCCTCGATCAGCCCCAGCATTTT.

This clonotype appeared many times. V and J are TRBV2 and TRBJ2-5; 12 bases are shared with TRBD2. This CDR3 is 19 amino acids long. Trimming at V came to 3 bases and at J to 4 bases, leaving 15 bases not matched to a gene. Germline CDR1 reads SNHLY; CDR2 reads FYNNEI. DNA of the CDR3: TGTGCCAGCAGTGATCTTCGCCTAGCGGGAGGGGAGGTACGAGAGACCCAGTACTTC. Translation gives CASSDLRLAGGEVRETQYF.

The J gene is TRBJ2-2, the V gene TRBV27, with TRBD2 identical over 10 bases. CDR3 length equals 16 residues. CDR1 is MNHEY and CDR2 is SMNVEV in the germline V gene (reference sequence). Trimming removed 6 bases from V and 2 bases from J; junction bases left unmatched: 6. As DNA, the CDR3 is TGTGCCAGCAGCCGATGGACTAGCGGTAACACCGGGGAGCTGTTTTTT. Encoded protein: CASSRWTSGNTGELFF.

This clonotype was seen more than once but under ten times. In DNA form, the CDR3 reads TGTGCCACCAGTGGCCCGGGACTAGCCGACCGTCCTAGCACAGATACGCAGTATTTT. The encoded protein is CATSGPGLADRPSTDTQYF. V usage is TRBV24-1 and J usage is TRBJ2-3; 9 positions agree with TRBD2. V was clipped by 5 bases and J by 0 bases; unmatched bases: 14. Germline CDR1 and CDR2: KGHDR and SFDVKD. This CDR3 has 19 amino acids.

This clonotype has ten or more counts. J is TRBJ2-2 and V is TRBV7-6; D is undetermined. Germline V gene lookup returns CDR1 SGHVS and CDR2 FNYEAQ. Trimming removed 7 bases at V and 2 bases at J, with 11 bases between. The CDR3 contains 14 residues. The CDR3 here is CASKPGLNTGELFF. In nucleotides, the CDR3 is TGTGCCAGCAAACCGGGCCTAAACACCGGGGAGCTGTTTTTT.

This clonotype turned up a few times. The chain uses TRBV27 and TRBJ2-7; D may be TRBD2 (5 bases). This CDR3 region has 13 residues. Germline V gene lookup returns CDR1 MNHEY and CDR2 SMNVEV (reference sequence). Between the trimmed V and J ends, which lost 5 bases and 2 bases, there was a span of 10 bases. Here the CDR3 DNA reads TGTGCCAGCAGTCCGAGGGCACCCTACGAGCAGTACTTC. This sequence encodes CASSPRAPYEQYF.